This T cell receptor beta chain was recovered during a study of cytomegalovirus exposure and HLA in healthy donors. Germline V gene data show CDR1 as SGHVS and CDR2 as FNYEAQ. The CDR3 consists of 15 residues. Unmatched junction bases numbered 3, after V lost 1 base and J lost 4 bases. PCR was performed using 60 Vbeta and 13 Jbeta primers. The table came from immunoSEQ multiplex PCR; TCRdb's copy has only in-frame clones and leaves some out. The profile shows 70,000 to 100,000 clones, around 84% of them singletons. This clone was observed a handful of times. The chain couples TRBV7-6 to TRBJ2-7, with 11 bases matching TRBD1. The clonotype was recovered from a young man in good health and CMV-seronegative. The sequencing input was PBMCs. CDR3 in amino acids: CASSLGTGGQYEQYF. The CDR3 DNA sequence: TGTGCCAGCAGCTTAGGGACAGGGGGCCAATACGAGCAGTACTTC.